This T cell receptor beta chain was recorded in a study of cytomegalovirus exposure and HLA in healthy donors. Only a few counts were recorded for this clone. The antigen remains undetermined. Germline CDR1 and CDR2: SGHDT and YYEEEE. Germline trimming cut 0 bases from V and 5 bases from J; bases unmatched to any gene: 0. CDR3 length equals 14 residues. Sequencing was performed with immunoSEQ multiplex PCR; in TCRdb, only in-frame clones are kept and a portion is missing. The table lists some 150,000 clones, about 86% of them singletons. Study-level points and caveats: Cytomegalovirus status was reportedly diagnosed by the classifier with high specificity and sensitivity. Among the CMV-associated chains, a few were confirmed in vitro as specific for CMV antigens. Most sequenced TCRs were rare (though some public TCRs occurred in many donors).

V is TRBV5-6 and J is TRBJ2-2, with TRBD1 identical over 8 bases. The specimen sequenced was PBMCs. The sequence was obtained from a woman in her twenties or thirties in good health and CMV-seronegative. The chain's CDR3 is CASSLGQGTGELFF. The CDR3 DNA is TGTGCCAGCAGCTTGGGACAGGGGACCGGGGAGCTGTTTTTT.